The clone carrying this T cell receptor (beta chain) is a singleton in its sample. TCRdb's table, derived via immunoSEQ multiplex PCR, lists solely in-frame clones and lacks some. Found here are about 130,000 clones, around 86% of them singletons; the top ten hold about 9.6%. Germline CDR1 and CDR2: SEHNR and FQNEAQ (reference sequence). The trim removed 3 bases at V and 2 bases at J, leaving 13 bases unmatched. The CDR3 length is 19 residues. These data belong to a study of blood T cell repertoires in COVID-19. This TCR was recovered from a man aged 40-55 years with active or convalescent COVID-19. The chain is built from TRBV7-9 and TRBJ1-3; 10 nucleotides agree with TRBD1. Material for sequencing was peripheral blood. Here the CDR3 reads CASSFIRLDRGPAGNTIYF. CDR3 nucleotides: TGTGCCAGCAGCTTTATACGATTAGACAGGGGGCCCGCTGGAAACACCATATATTTT.